Presented here are 2 T cell receptor beta chains from one specimen sequenced in a study of blood T cell repertoires in COVID-19. Sequenced by immunoSEQ multiplex PCR; TCRdb stores in-frame clones only, minus some. The sample has around 130,000 clones, 80% to 85% seen once; the top ten hold 1.4%. Input material: peripheral blood. The receptors derive from a man aged 55 to 69 with acute or convalescent COVID-19.

The genes are TRBV24-1 and TRBJ1-2; 9 nucleotides align to TRBD1. The germline gives CDR1 KGHDR, CDR2 SFDVKD. The CDR3 spans 14 residues. J lost 4 bases, V lost 5 bases, and 4 bases had no gene match. CDR3 nucleotide sequence: TGTGCCACCAGTGCCAGGGACAGGGTCTATGGCTACACCTTC. Protein product: CATSARDRVYGYTF.

The chain has TRBV9 and TRBJ1-1; D not resolved. V shed 4 bases and J shed 8 bases, with 9 bases lying between them. CDR1 and CDR2 (germline): SGDLS, YYNGEE. The CDR3 is made up of 11 amino acids. CDR3 in DNA: TGTGCCAGCAGCCCCATACAGGAAGCTTTCTTT. Translating gives CASSPIQEAFF.